This record looks at one T cell receptor beta chain sequence and its context. The antigen is unknown. The approximately 130-subject validation cohort, separate from the roughly 670-subject first cohort, included the donors. V shed 4 bases and J 6 bases; nucleotides not matched to a gene: 14. The germline CDR1 and CDR2 sequences are SEHNR and FQNEAQ (reference sequence). The CDR3 has 17 residues. The data were produced by immunoSEQ multiplex PCR, yet TCRdb's version contains in-frame clones alone and is incomplete. This repertoire shows roughly 50,000 clones, around nine tenths found once; its top ten account for around 2.9%. The data were taken from a study of cytomegalovirus exposure and HLA in healthy donors. Overall study findings and caveats: There were a few CMV-associated chains whose specificity for CMV antigens was confirmed in vitro. Some public TCRs appeared in many individuals, while most sequences were rare.

The sample taken for sequencing was PBMCs. The J gene is TRBJ1-4, the V gene TRBV7-9; 7 nucleotides line up with TRBD1. The source of this sequence is a man in his late teens or twenties in good health and CMV-seronegative. CDR3 coding DNA: TGTGCCAGCAGCTACTCACTAGGGGGCTATGGAGATGAAAAACTGTTTTTT. Translated, it gives CASSYSLGGYGDEKLFF. The variable domain in full, with the rest retrieved from reference TRBV7-9 and TRBJ1-4, is DTGVSQNPRHKITKRGQNVTFRCDPISEHNRLYWYRQTLGQGPEFLTYFQNEAQLEKSRLLSDRFSAERPKGSFSTLEIQRTEQGDSAMYLCASSYSLGGYGDEKLFFGSGTQLSVL.